This TCR beta chain emerged from a study of CD8+ T cells in alopecia areata. Indicated treatment: oral pan-JAK inhibitor, 5-10 mg twice daily. Both peripheral blood and punch biopsies of lesional scalp skin were obtained from patients who had alopecia areata. This CDR3 contains 16 residues. The V and J ends lost 3 bases and 4 bases, in that order; junction bases with no gene match: 7. CDR1 is SGHRS and CDR2 is YFSETQ in the germline V gene. cDNA prepared by RNA extraction and subsequent reverse transcription served as the template for sequencing. Method: immunoSEQ multiplex PCR; TCRdb's copy keeps in-frame clones and lacks some. This table holds 95,000 to 110,000 clones, under 90% found once.

Sequenced here: CD8+ T cells sorted from blood, sampled between weeks 30 and 35, from a patient treated with tofacitinib. The receptor's source is a human donor with alopecia areata. The rearrangement joins TRBV5-1 to TRBJ2-3; 11 nucleotides align to TRBD2. CDR3 residues: CASSYETSGMADTQYF. CDR3 DNA sequence: TGCGCCAGCAGCTATGAGACTAGCGGGATGGCAGATACGCAGTATTTT.